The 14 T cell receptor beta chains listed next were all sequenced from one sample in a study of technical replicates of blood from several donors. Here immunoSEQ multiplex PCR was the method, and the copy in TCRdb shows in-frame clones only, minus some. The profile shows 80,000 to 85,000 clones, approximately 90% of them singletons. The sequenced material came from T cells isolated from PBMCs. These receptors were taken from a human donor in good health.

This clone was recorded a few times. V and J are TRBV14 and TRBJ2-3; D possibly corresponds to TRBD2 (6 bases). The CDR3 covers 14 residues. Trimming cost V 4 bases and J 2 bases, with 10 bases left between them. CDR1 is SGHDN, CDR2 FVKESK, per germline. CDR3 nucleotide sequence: TGTGCCAGCAGCCCGGGACTTCCCACAGATACGCAGTATTTT. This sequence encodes CASSPGLPTDTQYF. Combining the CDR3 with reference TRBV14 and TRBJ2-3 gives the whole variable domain EAGVTQFPSHSVIEKGQTVTLRCDPISGHDNLYWYRRVMGKEIKFLLHFVKESKQDESGMPNNRFLAERTGGTYSTLKVQPAELEDSGVYFCASSPGLPTDTQYFGPGTRLTVL.

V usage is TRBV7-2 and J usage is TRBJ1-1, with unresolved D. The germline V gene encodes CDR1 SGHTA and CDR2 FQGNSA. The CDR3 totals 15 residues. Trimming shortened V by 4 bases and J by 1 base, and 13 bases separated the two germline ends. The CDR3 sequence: CASSSGSTQNTEAFF. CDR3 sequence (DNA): TGTGCCAGCAGCTCCGGGTCAACTCAGAACACTGAAGCTTTCTTT.

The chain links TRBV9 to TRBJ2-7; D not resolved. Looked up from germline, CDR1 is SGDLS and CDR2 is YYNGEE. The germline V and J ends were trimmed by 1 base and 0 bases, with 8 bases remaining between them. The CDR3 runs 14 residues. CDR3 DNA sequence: TGTGCCAGCAGCGTACGGAGCGTCTCCTACGAGCAGTACTTC. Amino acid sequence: CASSVRSVSYEQYF. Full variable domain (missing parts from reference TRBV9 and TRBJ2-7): DSGVTQTPKHLITATGQRVTLRCSPRSGDLSVYWYQQSLDQGLQFLIQYYNGEERAKGNILERFSAQQFPDLHSELNLSSLELGDSALYFCASSVRSVSYEQYFGPGTRLTVT.

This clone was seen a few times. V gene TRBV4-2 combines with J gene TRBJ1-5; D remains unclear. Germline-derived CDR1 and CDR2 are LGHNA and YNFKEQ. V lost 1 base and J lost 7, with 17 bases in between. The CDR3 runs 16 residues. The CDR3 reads CASSQGENPLGQPQHF. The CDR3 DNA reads TGTGCCAGCAGCCAAGGTGAGAATCCTCTGGGCCAGCCCCAGCATTTT.

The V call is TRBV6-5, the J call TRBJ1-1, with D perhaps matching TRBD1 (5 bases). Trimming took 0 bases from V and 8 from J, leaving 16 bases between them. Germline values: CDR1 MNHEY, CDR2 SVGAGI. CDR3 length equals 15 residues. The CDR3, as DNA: TGTGCCAGCAGTTACTCGTGGGGAGGGGCGTCGGAAGCTTTCTTT. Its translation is CASSYSWGGASEAFF.

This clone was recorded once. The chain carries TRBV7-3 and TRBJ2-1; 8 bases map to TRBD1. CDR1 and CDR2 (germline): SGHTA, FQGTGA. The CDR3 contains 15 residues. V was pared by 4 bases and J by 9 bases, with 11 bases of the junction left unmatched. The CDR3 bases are TGTGCCAGCAGCTCCCGGACAGGGTGGGAAAGTGAGCAGTTCTTC. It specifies CASSSRTGWESEQFF.

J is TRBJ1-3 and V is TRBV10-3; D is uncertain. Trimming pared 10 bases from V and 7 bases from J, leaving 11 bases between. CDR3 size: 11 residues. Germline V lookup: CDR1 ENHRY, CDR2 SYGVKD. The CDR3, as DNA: TGTGCCACCGAAGATCAGAACACCATATATTTT. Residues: CATEDQNTIYF.

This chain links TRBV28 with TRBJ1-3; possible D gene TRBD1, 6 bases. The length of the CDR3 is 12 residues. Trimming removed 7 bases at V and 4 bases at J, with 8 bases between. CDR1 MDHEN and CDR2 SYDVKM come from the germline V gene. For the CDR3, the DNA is TGTGCCAGCACTGACAGGGGAAACACCATATATTTT. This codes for CASTDRGNTIYF.

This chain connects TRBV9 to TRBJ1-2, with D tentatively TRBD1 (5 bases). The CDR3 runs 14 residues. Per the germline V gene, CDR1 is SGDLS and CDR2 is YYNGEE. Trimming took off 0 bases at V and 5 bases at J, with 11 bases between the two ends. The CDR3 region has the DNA TGTGCCAGCAGCGTAGATCAGGGCCAGTATGGCTACACCTTC. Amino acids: CASSVDQGQYGYTF. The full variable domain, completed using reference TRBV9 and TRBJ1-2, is DSGVTQTPKHLITATGQRVTLRCSPRSGDLSVYWYQQSLDQGLQFLIQYYNGEERAKGNILERFSAQQFPDLHSELNLSSLELGDSALYFCASSVDQGQYGYTFGSGTRLTVV.

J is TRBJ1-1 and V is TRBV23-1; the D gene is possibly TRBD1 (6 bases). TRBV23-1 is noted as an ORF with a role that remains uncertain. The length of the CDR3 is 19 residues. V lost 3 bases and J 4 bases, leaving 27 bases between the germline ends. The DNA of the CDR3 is TGCGCCAGCAGTCATTTCGCCGTCTCAGGGGATGCATTCATCACTGAAGCTTTCTTT. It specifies CASSHFAVSGDAFITEAFF.

DNA of the CDR3: TGTGCCAGCAGTTGGACAGGAGATCAGCCCCAGCATTTT. It codes for CASSWTGDQPQHF. This chain uses TRBV27 with TRBJ1-5, with 7 bases fitting TRBD1. CDR1 is MNHEY, CDR2 SMNVEV, per germline (reference sequence). This CDR3 comprises 13 residues. The junction had 2 bases not matched to a gene; V was cut back by 4 bases and J by 5 bases.

The CDR3 region is CASSYSEGIEQYF. The CDR3 DNA sequence: TGTGCCAGCAGTTACTCGGAGGGAATCGAGCAGTACTTC. V gene TRBV6-5 combines with J gene TRBJ2-7; a weak D match, TRBD2 (6 bases). V lost 0 bases, J lost 6 bases, and 9 bases lay in between. CDR1 MNHEY and CDR2 SVGAGI come from the germline V gene. The CDR3 loop spans 13 amino acids.

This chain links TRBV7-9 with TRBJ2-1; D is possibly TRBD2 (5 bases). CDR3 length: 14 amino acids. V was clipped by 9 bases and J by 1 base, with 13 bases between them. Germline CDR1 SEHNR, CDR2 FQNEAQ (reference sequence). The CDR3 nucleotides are TGTGCCAGTTCCATAGCGATTTCCTACAATGAGCAGTTCTTC. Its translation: CASSIAISYNEQFF.

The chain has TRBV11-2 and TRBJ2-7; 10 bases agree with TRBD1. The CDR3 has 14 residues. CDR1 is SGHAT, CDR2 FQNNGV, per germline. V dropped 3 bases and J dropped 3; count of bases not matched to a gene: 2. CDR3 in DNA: TGTGCCAGCAGCTTGGGACAGGGGAACTACGAGCAGTACTTC. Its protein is CASSLGQGNYEQYF.